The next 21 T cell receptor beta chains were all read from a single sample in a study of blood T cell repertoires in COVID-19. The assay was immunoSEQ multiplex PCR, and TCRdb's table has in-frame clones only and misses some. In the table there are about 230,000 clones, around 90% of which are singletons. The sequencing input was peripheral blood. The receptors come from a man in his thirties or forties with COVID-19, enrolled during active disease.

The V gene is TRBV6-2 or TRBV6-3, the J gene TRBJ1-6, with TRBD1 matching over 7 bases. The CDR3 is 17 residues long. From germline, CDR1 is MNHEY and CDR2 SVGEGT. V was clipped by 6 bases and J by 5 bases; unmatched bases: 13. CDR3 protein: CASSHSWHDRDNSPLHF. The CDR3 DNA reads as TGTGCCAGCAGCCACTCCTGGCATGACAGGGATAATTCACCCCTCCACTTT.

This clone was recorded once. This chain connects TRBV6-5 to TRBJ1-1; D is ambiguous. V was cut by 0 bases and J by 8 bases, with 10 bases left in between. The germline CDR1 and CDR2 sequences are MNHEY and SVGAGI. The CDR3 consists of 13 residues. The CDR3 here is CASSYSVGREAFF. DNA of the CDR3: TGTGCCAGCAGTTACTCGGTGGGCAGGGAAGCTTTCTTT.

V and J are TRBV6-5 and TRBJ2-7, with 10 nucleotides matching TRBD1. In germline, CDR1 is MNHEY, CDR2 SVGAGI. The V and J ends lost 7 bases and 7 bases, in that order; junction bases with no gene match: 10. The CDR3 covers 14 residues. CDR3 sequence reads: CASTRGTGATEQYF. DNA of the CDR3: TGTGCCAGCACCCGTGGGACAGGGGCTACTGAGCAGTACTTC.

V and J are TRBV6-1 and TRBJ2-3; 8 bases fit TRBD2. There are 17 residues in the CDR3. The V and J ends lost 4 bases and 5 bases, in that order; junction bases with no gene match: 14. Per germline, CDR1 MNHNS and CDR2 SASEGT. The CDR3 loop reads CASSVGGGFPKIDTQYF. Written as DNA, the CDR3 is TGTGCCAGCAGTGTGGGCGGGGGGTTCCCCAAAATAGATACGCAGTATTTT.

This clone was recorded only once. As DNA, the CDR3 is TGTGCCAGCAGCCCGGACCCCGCCAGCGGGAGGGCAGAAGAGCAGTACTTC. It encodes CASSPDPASGRAEEQYF. The chain carries TRBV4-2 and TRBJ2-7, with 10 bases identical to TRBD2. The V gene's germline CDR1 is LGHNA and CDR2 YNFKEQ. The CDR3 is 17 amino acids. Losses at the gene ends were 4 bases for V and 7 bases for J; bases not matched to a gene: 16.

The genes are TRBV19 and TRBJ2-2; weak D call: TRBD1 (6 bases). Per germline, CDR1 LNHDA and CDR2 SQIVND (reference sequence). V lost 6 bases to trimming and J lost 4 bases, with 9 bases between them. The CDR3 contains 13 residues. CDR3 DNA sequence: TGTGCCAGTAGATTAGGGGGCACCGGGGAGCTGTTTTTT. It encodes CASRLGGTGELFF.

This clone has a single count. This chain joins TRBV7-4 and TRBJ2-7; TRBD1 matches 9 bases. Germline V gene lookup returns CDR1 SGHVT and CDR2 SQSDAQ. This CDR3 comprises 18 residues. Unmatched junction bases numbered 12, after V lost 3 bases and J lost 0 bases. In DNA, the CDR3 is TGTGCCAGCAGCTTTTATCTTGAGCGGGACAGGGACTCCTACGAGCAGTACTTC. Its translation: CASSFYLERDRDSYEQYF. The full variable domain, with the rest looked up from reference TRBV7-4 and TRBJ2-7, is GAGVSQSPRYKVAKRGRDVALRCDSISGHVTLYWYRQTLGQGSEVLTYSQSDAQRDKSGRPSGRFSAERPERSVSTLKIQRTEQGDSAVYLCASSFYLERDRDSYEQYFGPGTRLTVT.

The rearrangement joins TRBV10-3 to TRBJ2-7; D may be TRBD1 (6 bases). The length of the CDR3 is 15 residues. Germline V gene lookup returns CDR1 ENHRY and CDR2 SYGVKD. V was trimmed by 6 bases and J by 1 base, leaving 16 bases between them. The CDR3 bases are TGTGCCATCAGATCCCGGGACACCTCTTCCTACGAGCAGTACTTC. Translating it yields CAIRSRDTSSYEQYF.

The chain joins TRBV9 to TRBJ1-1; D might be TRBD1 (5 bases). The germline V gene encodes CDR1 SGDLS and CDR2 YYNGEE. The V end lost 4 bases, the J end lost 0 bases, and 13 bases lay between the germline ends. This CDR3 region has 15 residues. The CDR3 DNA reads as TGTGCCAGCAGCCTCGACAGTTTCATGAACACTGAAGCTTTCTTT. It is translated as CASSLDSFMNTEAFF.

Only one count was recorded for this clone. DNA of the CDR3: TGTGCCAGCAGCCAAGATTCGAGAAGCACCGGGGAGCTGTTTTTT. This gives the protein CASSQDSRSTGELFF. The rearrangement links TRBV14 to TRBJ2-2; D is undetermined. Germline CDR1 and CDR2: SGHDN and FVKESK. There are 15 residues in the CDR3. V gave up 0 bases and J gave up 4 bases, with 9 bases separating them.

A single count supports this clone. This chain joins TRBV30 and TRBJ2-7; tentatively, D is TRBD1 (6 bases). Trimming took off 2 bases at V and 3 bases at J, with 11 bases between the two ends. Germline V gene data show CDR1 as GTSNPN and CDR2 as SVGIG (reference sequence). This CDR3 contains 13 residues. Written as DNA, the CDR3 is TGTGCCTGGAGTCCTACAGGGTTCTACGAGCAGTACTTC. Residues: CAWSPTGFYEQYF.

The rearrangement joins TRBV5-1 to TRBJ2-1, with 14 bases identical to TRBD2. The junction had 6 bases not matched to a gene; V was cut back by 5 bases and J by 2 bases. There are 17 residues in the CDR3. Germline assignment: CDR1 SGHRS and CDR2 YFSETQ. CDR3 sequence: CASSGTSGSVTYNEQFF. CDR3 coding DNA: TGCGCCAGCAGTGGGACTAGCGGGAGTGTGACCTACAATGAGCAGTTCTTC.

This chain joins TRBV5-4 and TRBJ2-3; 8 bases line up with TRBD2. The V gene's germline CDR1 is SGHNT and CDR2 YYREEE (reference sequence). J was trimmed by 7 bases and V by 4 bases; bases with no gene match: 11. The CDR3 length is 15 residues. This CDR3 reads CASSPGQRGYNTQYF. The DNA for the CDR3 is TGTGCCAGCAGCCCTGGCCAGCGGGGGTACAATACGCAGTATTTT. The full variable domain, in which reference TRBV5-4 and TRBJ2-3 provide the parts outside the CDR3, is ETGVTQSPTHLIKTRGQQVTLRCSSQSGHNTVSWYQQALGQGPQFIFQYYREEENGRGNFPPRFSGLQFPNYSSELNVNALELDDSALYLCASSPGQRGYNTQYFGPGTRLTVL.

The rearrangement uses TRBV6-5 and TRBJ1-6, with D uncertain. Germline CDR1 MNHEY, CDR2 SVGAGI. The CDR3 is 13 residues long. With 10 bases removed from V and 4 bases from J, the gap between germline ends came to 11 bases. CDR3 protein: CATPGVYNSPLHF. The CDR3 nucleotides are TGTGCCACCCCCGGTGTTTATAATTCACCCCTCCACTTT.

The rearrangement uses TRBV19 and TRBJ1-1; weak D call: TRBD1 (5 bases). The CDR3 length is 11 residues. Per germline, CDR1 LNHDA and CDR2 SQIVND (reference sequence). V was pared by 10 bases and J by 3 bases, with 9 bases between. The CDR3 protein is CATGHYTEAFF. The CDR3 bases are TGTGCCACCGGACATTACACTGAAGCTTTCTTT.

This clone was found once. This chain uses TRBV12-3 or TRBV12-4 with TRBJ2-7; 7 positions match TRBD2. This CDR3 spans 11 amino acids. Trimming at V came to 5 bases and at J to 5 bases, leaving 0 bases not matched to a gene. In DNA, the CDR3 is TGTGCCAGCAGTCGGGGGGACGAGCAGTACTTC. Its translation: CASSRGDEQYF.

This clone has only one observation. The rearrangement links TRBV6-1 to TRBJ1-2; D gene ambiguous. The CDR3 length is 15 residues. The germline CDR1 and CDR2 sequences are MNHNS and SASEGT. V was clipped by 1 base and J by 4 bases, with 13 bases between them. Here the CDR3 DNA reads TGTGCCAGCAGTGAAGTCGGCAGCGGACCCTATGGCTACACCTTC. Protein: CASSEVGSGPYGYTF.

CDR3 amino acids: CASSDFVYGFSGNTIYF. For the CDR3, the DNA is TGTGCCAGCAGTGACTTTGTTTACGGTTTTTCTGGAAACACCATATATTTT. The chain combines TRBV6-1 with TRBJ1-3; no clear D gene. The CDR3 is 17 residues long. Trimming cost V 3 bases and J 1 base, with 16 bases left between them. Germline CDR1 MNHNS, CDR2 SASEGT.

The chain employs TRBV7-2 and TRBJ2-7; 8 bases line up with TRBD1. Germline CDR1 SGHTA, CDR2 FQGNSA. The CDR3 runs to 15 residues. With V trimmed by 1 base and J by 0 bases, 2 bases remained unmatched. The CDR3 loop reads CASSLDGTGSYEQYF. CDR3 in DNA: TGTGCCAGCAGCTTAGACGGGACAGGCTCCTACGAGCAGTACTTC.

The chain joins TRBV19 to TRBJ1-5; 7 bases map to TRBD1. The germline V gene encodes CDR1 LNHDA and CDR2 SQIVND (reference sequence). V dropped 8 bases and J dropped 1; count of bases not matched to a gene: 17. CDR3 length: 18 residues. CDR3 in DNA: TGTGCCAGTCAACCTTACAGGGGTGCCGGCTCAAGCAATCAGCCCCAGCATTTT. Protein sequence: CASQPYRGAGSSNQPQHF.

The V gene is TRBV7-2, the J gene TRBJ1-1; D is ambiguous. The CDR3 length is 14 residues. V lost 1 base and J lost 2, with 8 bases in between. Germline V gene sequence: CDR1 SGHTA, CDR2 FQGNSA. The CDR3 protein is CASSLGSVNTEAFF. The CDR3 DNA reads TGTGCCAGCAGCTTAGGGTCGGTAAACACTGAAGCTTTCTTT.